The 18 T cell receptor beta chains below come from one sample, sequenced in a study of identifying expanded T cells in peripheral blood. The method was immunoSEQ multiplex PCR; TCRdb's version includes in-frame clones alone and lacks a portion of them. The table records 90,000 to 100,000 clones, about nine tenths of them present only once. Sequencing input: blood. The receptor source for this set is a person aged 18 to 75 in good health.

The rearrangement joins TRBV2 to TRBJ2-5; the D gene is possibly TRBD1 (6 bases). Per germline, CDR1 SNHLY and CDR2 FYNNEI. V lost 4 bases and J 5 bases, leaving 11 bases between the germline ends. CDR3 size: 13 residues. CDR3 sequence reads: CASSGTVTETQYF. The CDR3 region has the DNA TGTGCCAGCAGTGGGACAGTCACCGAGACCCAGTACTTC.

The chain uses TRBV9 and TRBJ2-1; 10 positions agree with TRBD2. The CDR3 has 16 amino acids. V shed 0 bases and J 4 bases; nucleotides not matched to a gene: 4. Germline CDR1 SGDLS, CDR2 YYNGEE. CDR3 in DNA: TGTGCCAGCAGCGTAGGCCCTAGCGGGAGTTACAATGAGCAGTTCTTC. Amino acid sequence: CASSVGPSGSYNEQFF.

About this clone itself: The junction departs from the called germline gene at one end, perhaps through a read error. The chain recombines TRBV9 with TRBJ2-5, with D perhaps matching TRBD1 or TRBD2 (6 bases each). The CDR3 covers 14 residues. Germline V gene data show CDR1 as SGDLS and CDR2 as YYNGEE. CDR3: CATSEGVAEETQYF. The CDR3 region has the DNA TGTGCCACCAGCGAGGGGGTAGCGGAAGAGACCCAGTACTTC.

This chain connects TRBV2 to TRBJ1-1; 7 bases are a match to TRBD1. After removal of 9 bases from V and 7 bases from J, the junction contained 8 bases not matched to a gene. Germline V lookup: CDR1 SNHLY, CDR2 FYNNEI. The CDR3 is 12 residues long. Written as DNA, the CDR3 is TGTGCCAGTTTGACAGGGACCAATGAAGCTTTCTTT. Amino acids: CASLTGTNEAFF.

The chain recombines TRBV6-1 with TRBJ1-2, with a possible D match to TRBD1 (6 bases). The germline V gene has CDR1 MNHNS and CDR2 SASEGT. This CDR3 spans 15 amino acids. V was cut by 6 bases and J by 2 bases, with 16 bases left in between. The CDR3 sequence: CASRDGRGRNYGYTF. The CDR3 nucleotides are TGTGCCAGCAGGGACGGAAGGGGGAGGAACTATGGCTACACCTTC.

The chain is built from TRBV6-6 and TRBJ2-7, with 8 positions matching TRBD1. This CDR3 is built from 14 residues. Germline V gene data show CDR1 as MNHNY and CDR2 as SVGAGI (reference sequence). The V and J ends lost 6 bases and 2 bases, in that order; junction bases with no gene match: 6. Here the CDR3 reads CASRHGTGTYEQYF. CDR3 sequence (DNA): TGTGCCAGCAGGCACGGGACAGGCACCTACGAGCAGTACTTC.

The gene calls are TRBV5-4 and TRBJ2-2; perhaps TRBD1 as D (5 bases). V dropped 3 bases and J dropped 7 bases, with 16 bases sitting between them. The CDR3 is made up of 15 amino acids. Germline V CDR1 and CDR2: SGHNT, YYREEE (reference sequence). The chain's CDR3 is CASSSRPGLGGELFF. The CDR3 DNA reads TGTGCCAGCAGCTCGAGGCCAGGGTTGGGCGGGGAGCTGTTTTTT.

The chain links TRBV5-1 to TRBJ1-4; the D gene is possibly TRBD1 (5 bases). Trimming removed 4 bases at V and 8 bases at J, with 15 bases between. CDR3 length equals 14 residues. Germline CDR1 reads SGHRS; CDR2 reads YFSETQ. The CDR3 protein is CASSLLQGGEKLFF. The CDR3 nucleotides read TGCGCCAGCAGCCTTCTGCAGGGTGGGGAAAAACTGTTTTTT.

The chain joins TRBV30 to TRBJ2-1; no reliable D call. The CDR3 totals 13 residues. Trimming removed 2 bases from V and 4 bases from J, with 9 bases in between. The germline V gene has CDR1 GTSNPN and CDR2 SVGIG (reference sequence). CDR3 sequence: CAWSSDGYNEQFF. CDR3 sequence (DNA): TGTGCCTGGAGTTCCGACGGGTACAATGAGCAGTTCTTC. Combining the CDR3 with reference TRBV30 and TRBJ2-1 gives the whole variable domain SQTIHQWPATLVQPVGSPLSLECTVEGTSNPNLYWYRQAAGRGLQLLFYSVGIGQISSEVPQNLSASRPQDRQFILSSKKLLLSDSGFYLCAWSSDGYNEQFFGPGTRLTVL.

This clone came up once. The J gene is TRBJ2-6, the V gene TRBV7-3; possibly TRBD1 for D (5 bases). This CDR3 has 16 residues. Germline CDR1 is SGHTA and CDR2 is FQGTGA. V lost 5 bases and J lost 2, with 13 bases in between. CDR3 DNA: TGTGCCAGCAGCATGAGCCAGGGCACTGGGGCCAACGTCCTGACTTTC. Protein sequence: CASSMSQGTGANVLTF.

This sequence joins TRBV30 and TRBJ2-7, with TRBD2 identical over 8 bases. This CDR3 spans 14 amino acids. Germline assignment: CDR1 GTSNPN and CDR2 SVGIG (reference sequence). Unmatched junction bases numbered 9, after V lost 4 bases and J lost 4 bases. CDR3 protein: CAWTPGGVRYEQYF. As DNA, the CDR3 is TGTGCCTGGACCCCCGGGGGGGTTAGGTACGAGCAGTACTTC.

The rearrangement joins TRBV9 to TRBJ1-5; D perhaps matches TRBD1 (5 bases). There are 15 residues in the CDR3. V lost 3 bases and J lost 5, with 15 bases in between. Germline values: CDR1 SGDLS, CDR2 YYNGEE. The CDR3 nucleotides are TGTGCCAGCAGCGGCGGGACGGGACTGTATCAGCCCCAGCATTTT. This translates into CASSGGTGLYQPQHF.

The CDR3 sequence: CASSLPGLAIEQYF. In DNA, the CDR3 is TGTGCCAGCAGCCTTCCCGGACTAGCCATAGAGCAGTACTTC. The V and J genes are TRBV28 and TRBJ2-7; 8 positions match TRBD2. CDR1 and CDR2 from the germline V gene are MDHEN and SYDVKM. The CDR3 extends over 14 amino acids. J lost 7 bases, V lost 6 bases, and 11 bases had no gene match.

This chain uses TRBV30 with TRBJ1-2; 8 nucleotides agree with TRBD1. This CDR3 is built from 15 residues. The V gene's germline CDR1 is GTSNPN and CDR2 SVGIG (reference sequence). V lost 3 bases to trimming and J lost 4 bases; unmatched junction nucleotides: 10. CDR3 loop: CAWRGGQGMAYGYTF. CDR3 in DNA: TGTGCCTGGAGGGGAGGACAGGGAATGGCCTATGGCTACACCTTC.

This clone was detected a few times. The rearrangement links TRBV5-1 to TRBJ1-6; tentatively, D is TRBD1 (6 bases). Germline assignment: CDR1 SGHRS and CDR2 YFSETQ. The V end lost 2 bases, the J end lost 3 bases, and 9 bases lay between the germline ends. This CDR3 is 15 amino acids long. CDR3 DNA: TGCGCCAGCAGCTTCGGACAGAGCTATAATTCACCCCTCCACTTT. It translates to CASSFGQSYNSPLHF.

Remarks on this clone: Distinct nucleotide sequences in the sample also encode this CDR3. The chain is built from TRBV30 and TRBJ2-7, with D unclear. V lost 3 bases and J lost 1, with 4 bases in between. This CDR3 is built from 11 residues. Germline CDR1 GTSNPN, CDR2 SVGIG (reference sequence). CDR3 protein: CAWRGSYEQYF. The CDR3 bases are TGTGCCTGGAGGGGATCCTACGAGCAGTACTTC.

The chain employs TRBV4-3 and TRBJ2-7; a possible D gene is TRBD2 (6 bases). The V gene's germline CDR1 is LGHNA and CDR2 YSLEER. V lost 1 base and J 7 bases, leaving 20 bases between the germline ends. This CDR3 is 16 amino acids long. The CDR3 loop reads CASSQGPLAHPGEQYF. In DNA form, the CDR3 reads TGCGCCAGCAGCCAAGGACCTCTAGCGCATCCGGGGGAGCAGTACTTC.

The chain recombines TRBV30 with TRBJ2-4, with D perhaps given as TRBD1 or TRBD2 (5 bases each). CDR1 GTSNPN and CDR2 SVGIG come from the germline V gene (reference sequence). The ends were cut back, 1 base at V and 0 bases at J, with 10 bases in the middle. The CDR3 is made up of 15 amino acids. For the CDR3, the DNA is TGTGCCTGGAGTGCCGGGGCCCTAGCCAAAAACATTCAGTACTTC. This gives the protein CAWSAGALAKNIQYF.